The present entry profiles one T cell receptor beta chain with its context. Its target is not known. This sample is part of a study of cytotoxic CD8 clonotypes in ibrutinib-treated CLL. Study-level background: Enrolment comprised approximately 10 relapsed/refractory and more than 14 treatment-naive patients; roughly 18 were IGHV unmutated. Outcomes included around 25 partial and 2 complete responses; after median roughly six years, 14 stayed remitted and roughly twelve progressed.

Study-level findings and limits: Higher circulating CD8+ T-cell counts strongly accompanied higher baseline clonality, above age-matched healthy donors. On treatment, the uncommon public clonotypes contracted or remained stable.

TCRdb keeps only in-frame clones here, not all; method: immunoSEQ multiplex PCR. The repertoire holds approximately 300,000 clones, with approximately 80% as singletons. V was clipped by 3 bases and J by 6 bases; unmatched bases: 6. Germline loops: CDR1 LNHDA, CDR2 SQIVND (reference sequence). CDR3 length: 14 residues. This rearrangement joins TRBV19 to TRBJ2-7; TRBD1 matches 9 bases. The source is a human donor with chronic lymphocytic leukemia. The specimen comprised PBMCs, sampled before ibrutinib treatment. The CDR3 sequence: CASSIGTGSFEQYF. CDR3 bases: TGTGCCAGTAGTATTGGGACAGGGAGCTTCGAGCAGTACTTC. Together with reference TRBV19 and TRBJ2-7, the CDR3 gives the full variable domain: DGGITQSPKYLFRKEGQNVTLSCEQNLNHDAMYWYRQDPGQGLRLIYYSQIVNDFQKGDIAEGYSVSREKKESFPLTVTSAQKNPTAFYLCASSIGTGSFEQYFGPGTRLTVT.